This TCR beta chain was captured in a study of Ad26.COV2.S vaccination and SARS-CoV-2 variants. Study findings and constraints: TCR breadth and depth estimates may have understated total T cell responses. Marked by substantial breadth, spike-specific CD8+ and CD4+ T cell responses were reportedly seen after vaccination.

Of note for this clone: The antigen remains unidentified.

V lost 2 bases to trimming and J lost 11 bases; unmatched junction nucleotides: 7. Germline V gene lookup returns CDR1 LGHNA and CDR2 YNFKEQ. The CDR3 spans 13 residues. Assay used: immunoSEQ multiplex PCR; TCRdb lists only in-frame clones, some missing. The profile shows approximately 90,000 clones, 82% of them singletons. The sequenced sample was peripheral blood, obtained after recovery from COVID-19. The receptor comes from a human donor who had recovered from COVID-19. V usage is TRBV4-2 and J usage is TRBJ1-1; the match to TRBD1 covers 8 bases. The CDR3 reads CASSQTGQGLAFF. In DNA, the CDR3 is TGTGCCAGCAGCCAAACAGGACAGGGTTTGGCTTTCTTT.